The following is a TCR beta chain sequence with its context. As yet, its antigen is unknown. Germline assignment: CDR1 SEHNR and CDR2 FQNEAQ (reference sequence). This CDR3 is 16 amino acids long. This entry comes from a study of CXCR3-negative and CXCR3-positive naive CD8 T cells. Points from the study as a whole: Within a donor, both naive subsets shared TRBV-TRBJ usage, unlike memory cells. When CXCR3-positive naive cells were set against CXCR3-negative naive cells, the former had more hydrophobic TRB CDR3s.

Each TRB cDNA library was prepared by 5' RACE (with UMI labels). Following a re-call of the 5' RACE reads, TCRdb has one entry per CDR3 protein and lacks DNA. The listing contains around 160,000 distinct CDR3 sequences. The receptor was derived from a human donor in good health. Some clones in this sample may be carry-over from other donors' samples. The V call is TRBV7-9, the J call TRBJ2-3; TCRdb's D call of TRBD1 is untestable without DNA. Specimen: naive CXCR3+ CD8+ T cells from blood. Specified subset: CD45RO-CCR7+CD27+CD95- naive CD8+ T cells expressing CXCR3 (TNR3+). CDR3: CASSAAQGAHPNTQYF.